The 28 T cell receptor beta chains given below trace back to one sample, sequenced in a study of T cells expressing NK-cell markers. TCRdb re-called the 5' RACE reads; every CDR3 protein appears as one record, without DNA. The table for this sample gives 350,000 to 400,000 distinct CDR3 sequences. Sequencing was carried out using blood T cells: a sorted CD56 or NKG2C T cell subset, CD4+ or CD8+ T cells, or bulk PBMC T cells (not recorded which). The source is a woman aged 45-60 years in good health.

V gene TRBV14 combines with J gene TRBJ2-7; lacking DNA, the TRBD2 call made by TCRdb goes unchecked. This CDR3 has 15 residues. Germline CDR1 is SGHDN and CDR2 is FVKESK. CDR3 sequence reads: CASSQARALPYEQYF.

This chain links TRBV29-1 with TRBJ2-6. The CDR3 runs to 16 residues. Germline V gene sequence: CDR1 SQVTM, CDR2 ANQGSEA. The CDR3 sequence is CSVISVALSGANVLTF.

The chain links TRBV12-5 to TRBJ2-1; TCRdb's assignment of TRBD1 cannot be checked, as there is no DNA. From germline, CDR1 is LGHNT and CDR2 FRNRAP. CDR3 length equals 16 residues. This CDR3 reads CASGGKRTQSYNEQFF.

The chain employs TRBV7-3 and TRBJ2-2; the D gene TCRdb calls, TRBD1, cannot be checked with no DNA. Germline V gene lookup returns CDR1 SGHTA and CDR2 FQGTGA. The CDR3 length is 17 residues. This CDR3 reads CASSLVGQGFNTGELFF. Full variable domain (missing parts from reference TRBV7-3 and TRBJ2-2): GAGVSQTPSNKVTEKGKYVELRCDPISGHTALYWYRQSLGQGPEFLIYFQGTGAADDSGLPNDRFFAVRPEGSVSTLKIQRTERGDSAVYLCASSLVGQGFNTGELFFGEGSRLTVL.

This chain links TRBV24-1 with TRBJ2-7; TCRdb outputs TRBD1, but without DNA this stays unchecked. This CDR3 has 12 residues. In germline, CDR1 is KGHDR, CDR2 SFDVKD. CDR3 residues: CATSTDSTQQYF.

V is TRBV4-1 and J is TRBJ2-4. Germline-derived CDR1 and CDR2 are MGHRA and YSYEKL. CDR3 length: 16 residues. CDR3 sequence: CASSQERGIAKNIQYF.

V and J are TRBV20-1 and TRBJ2-7; TCRdb reports TRBD2, a call that lacks DNA to check it against. The germline V gene encodes CDR1 DFQATT and CDR2 SNEGSKA (reference sequence). The CDR3 runs 11 residues. The CDR3 loop reads CSGGLAGGQYF.

V usage is TRBV29-1 and J usage is TRBJ1-5; there is no DNA to check the TCRdb D call of TRBD1. The CDR3 runs 16 residues. Per the germline V gene, CDR1 is SQVTM and CDR2 is ANQGSEA. The CDR3 reads CSVELPGQVGNQPQHF.

The chain joins TRBV20-1 to TRBJ1-5. CDR1 is DFQATT and CDR2 is SNEGSKA in the germline V gene (reference sequence). The CDR3 sequence is 16 residues long. The CDR3 loop reads CSARDAVGPMNQPQHF.

This chain uses TRBV9 with TRBJ2-3; TCRdb proposes TRBD2, but this gene call is untestable without DNA. Germline CDR1 reads SGDLS; CDR2 reads YYNGEE. This CDR3 has 16 residues. The CDR3 reads CASSVDSGRAGDTQYF.

The rearrangement joins TRBV18 to TRBJ2-1; TCRdb lists TRBD2, though no DNA is available to test this call. Germline CDR1 is KGHSH and CDR2 is LQKENI. CDR3 length: 17 residues. CDR3 protein: CASSPYTSGQPGNEQFF.

V and J are TRBV5-5 and TRBJ2-1. The CDR3 length is 15 residues. Germline V gives CDR1 SGHKS, CDR2 YYEKEE (reference sequence). The CDR3 region is CASSLDWIVYNEQFF.

The genes are TRBV12-5 and TRBJ2-5; with no DNA, the TCRdb D assignment of TRBD1 cannot be verified. The CDR3 is 15 residues long. The germline gives CDR1 LGHNT, CDR2 FRNRAP. This CDR3 is CASGPLAPYQETQYF. The full variable domain, rest sourced from reference TRBV12-5 and TRBJ2-5, is DARVTQTPRHKVTEMGQEVTMRCQPILGHNTVFWYRQTMMQGLELLAYFRNRAPLDDSGMPKDRFSAEMPDATLATLKIQPSEPRDSAVYFCASGPLAPYQETQYFGPGTRLLVL.

V and J are TRBV3-1 and TRBJ2-7; TCRdb indicates TRBD2, and absent DNA this call remains unverified. This CDR3 spans 13 amino acids. CDR1 and CDR2 from the germline V gene are LGHDT and YNNKEL (reference sequence). The CDR3 is CASSQGLEYEQYF.

This chain uses TRBV7-8 with TRBJ2-2; TCRdb's D gene call, TRBD1, goes unchecked for lack of DNA. Germline V gene lookup returns CDR1 SGHVS and CDR2 FQNEAQ. The CDR3 covers 16 residues. The CDR3 here is CASSPRQKSNTGELFF.

The genes are TRBV10-3 and TRBJ2-1; TCRdb outputs TRBD1, but without DNA this stays unchecked. The CDR3 loop spans 13 amino acids. Per germline, CDR1 ENHRY and CDR2 SYGVKD. CDR3 protein: CAISGQSYNEQFF.

This chain uses TRBV6-6 with TRBJ2-2. This CDR3 has 14 residues. CDR1 and CDR2 from the germline V gene are MNHNY and SVGAGI (reference sequence). CDR3: CASSLKRTPGELFF.

This chain joins TRBV7-6 and TRBJ2-3; as DNA is missing, the TRBD1 call by TCRdb cannot be tested. Germline lookup yields CDR1 SGHVS and CDR2 FNYEAQ. This CDR3 contains 18 residues. The chain's CDR3 is CASSLRPPTGLSTDTQYF.

The chain has TRBV19 and TRBJ2-2; TCRdb's D gene call, TRBD1, goes unchecked for lack of DNA. The length of the CDR3 is 17 residues. The germline V gene has CDR1 LNHDA and CDR2 SQIVND (reference sequence). This CDR3 reads CASTPNRGRWSAGELFF.

The V and J genes are TRBV20-1 and TRBJ2-6. The CDR3 totals 15 residues. The germline V gene has CDR1 DFQATT and CDR2 SNEGSKA (reference sequence). The CDR3 is CSADTFDSGANVLTF.

The chain couples TRBV20-1 to TRBJ2-3; TCRdb gives TRBD2 as the D gene, but with no DNA this cannot be confirmed. Germline V lookup: CDR1 DFQATT, CDR2 SNEGSKA (reference sequence). There are 15 residues in the CDR3. The CDR3 sequence: CSVSALAGLADTQYF.

The chain employs TRBV6-1 and TRBJ2-1. The germline CDR1 and CDR2 sequences are MNHNS and SASEGT. The CDR3 consists of 16 residues. CDR3 region: CASSEPQRELEYEQFF.

The chain joins TRBV6-5 to TRBJ1-2; TCRdb's D gene call, TRBD1, goes unchecked for lack of DNA. This CDR3 region has 15 residues. The germline V gene has CDR1 MNHEY and CDR2 SVGAGI. CDR3 in amino acids: CASSPQDSAGKGYTF.

This chain links TRBV7-2 with TRBJ2-1; there is no DNA to check the TCRdb D call of TRBD1. Germline-derived CDR1 and CDR2 are SGHTA and FQGNSA. The CDR3 is made up of 16 amino acids. The CDR3 reads CASSPRQGIRYNEQFF. The variable domain in full, with the rest retrieved from reference TRBV7-2 and TRBJ2-1, is GAGVSQSPSNKVTEKGKDVELRCDPISGHTALYWYRQSLGQGLEFLIYFQGNSAPDKSGLPSDRFSAERTGGSVSTLTIQRTQQEDSAVYLCASSPRQGIRYNEQFFGPGTRLTVL.

J is TRBJ1-4 and V is TRBV12-3 or TRBV12-4. This CDR3 is built from 16 residues. CDR3: CASSLEGWARNEKLFF.

The rearrangement links TRBV5-6 to TRBJ1-1; TCRdb's D call of TRBD1 is untestable without DNA. The CDR3 covers 13 residues. The germline V gene encodes CDR1 SGHDT and CDR2 YYEEEE. CDR3 sequence: CASSGGPNTEAFF.

The V call is TRBV20-1, the J call TRBJ2-1; the TCRdb call, TRBD1, lacks DNA for checking. The CDR3 runs 15 residues. Per germline, CDR1 DFQATT and CDR2 SNEGSKA (reference sequence). CDR3 protein: CSARGLQGAYNEQFF.

CDR3 amino acids: CASTLRRGANVLTF. V usage is TRBV12-3 or TRBV12-4 and J usage is TRBJ2-6; the D gene TCRdb calls, TRBD1, cannot be checked with no DNA. This CDR3 is 14 amino acids long.